Listed below are T cell receptor beta chains from one sample, sequenced in a study of OX40 agonist ivuxolimab in advanced cancers. Repertoires were generated with immunoSEQ multiplex PCR, while TCRdb's copy carries only in-frame clones and drops some. This table holds tens of thousands of clones, about 92% found once. This specimen was CD4+ or CD8+ T cells sorted from blood, taken in a trial of the OX40 agonist ivuxolimab. These receptors came from an adult with an advanced solid tumor such as melanoma, head and neck, liver or kidney cancer. The CDR3 runs from the conserved cysteine through the conserved F or W. D genes are given only for firm matches. Size values are once, few and many counts, or a class for expanded clones, and some rows have none.

d_gene	v_gene	j_gene	len	abundance	CDR3aa	CDR3nt
TRBD1	TRBV5-1	TRBJ2-7	15	-	CASSNPGQGYDEQYF	TGCGCCAGCAGTAACCCGGGACAGGGATACGACGAGCAGTACTTC
TRBD2	TRBV5-1	TRBJ2-1	15	-	CASSLASGKNNEQFF	TGCGCCAGCAGCTTGGCTAGCGGGAAAAACAATGAGCAGTTCTTC
-	TRBV5-1	TRBJ1-1	14	once	CASSLGGGNTEAFF	TGCGCCAGCAGCTTGGGAGGGGGTAACACTGAAGCTTTCTTT
TRBD1	TRBV9	TRBJ1-6	16	-	CASSAGQGRDNSPLHF	TGTGCCAGCAGCGCTGGACAGGGGAGGGATAATTCACCCCTCCACTTT
TRBD1	TRBV6-1	TRBJ1-5	16	-	CASSGDRGSGNQPQHF	TGTGCCAGCAGTGGCGACAGGGGCTCGGGCAATCAGCCCCAGCATTTT
-	TRBV6-6	TRBJ1-1	15	-	CASSYSRNKNTEAFF	TGTGCCAGCAGTTACTCCCGGAACAAGAACACTGAAGCTTTCTTT
-	TRBV1	TRBJ2-7	14	-	CTSSQEGRAYEQYF	TGCACCAGCAGCCAAGAGGGCAGGGCCTACGAGCAGTACTTC
-	TRBV19	TRBJ1-5	13	-	CASEGQINQPQHF	TGTGCCAGCGAAGGACAGATCAATCAGCCCCAGCATTTT
-	TRBV28	TRBJ2-1	11	-	CASSLEGEQFF	TGTGCCAGCAGTTTGGAGGGTGAGCAGTTCTTC
-	TRBV18	TRBJ1-3	14	-	CASSPWTVGNTIYF	TGTGCCAGCTCACCGTGGACAGTTGGAAACACCATATATTTT
TRBD2	TRBV19	TRBJ2-4	14	-	CASNAGAAKNIQYF	TGTGCCAGTAATGCGGGAGCTGCCAAAAACATTCAGTACTTC
TRBD2	TRBV4-1	TRBJ2-3	18	-	CASSQDLGLAGNTDTQYF	TGCGCCAGCAGCCAAGATTTGGGACTAGCGGGGAACACAGATACGCAGTATTTT
-	TRBV27	TRBJ1-5	12	few	CASGRGSQPQHF	TGTGCCAGCGGTAGGGGGAGCCAGCCCCAGCATTTT
TRBD1	TRBV5-6	TRBJ1-2	15	-	CASSPDRGLGYGYTF	TGTGCCAGCAGCCCCGACAGGGGGCTAGGCTATGGCTACACCTTC
TRBD2	TRBV27	TRBJ2-7	14	-	CASSLGTSGYEQYF	TGTGCCAGCAGTCTCGGGACTAGCGGCTACGAGCAGTACTTC
TRBD1	TRBV7-8	TRBJ1-2	15	-	CASSFQPGQGARYTF	TGTGCCAGCAGCTTCCAGCCGGGACAGGGAGCGCGCTACACCTTC
-	TRBV2	TRBJ2-7	12	-	CASSENGYEQYF	TGTGCCAGCAGTGAAAACGGTTACGAGCAGTACTTC
TRBD2	TRBV25-1	TRBJ2-1	14	-	CASTGPQRGGEQFF	TGTGCCAGCACCGGACCTCAACGGGGGGGTGAGCAGTTCTTC
-	TRBV10-3	TRBJ2-6	13	-	CAISRTGANVLTF	TGTGCCATCAGCCGCACAGGGGCCAACGTCCTGACTTTC
-	TRBV5-8	TRBJ1-1	12	-	CASTPVNTEAFF	TGTGCCAGCACCCCAGTGAACACTGAAGCTTTCTTT
-	TRBV6-5	TRBJ1-5	13	-	CASSDRLDSPQHF	TGTGCCAGCAGCGACAGGCTCGATTCGCCCCAGCATTTT
-	TRBV5-8	TRBJ2-7	14	-	CASSPYNLFYEQYF	TGTGCCAGCAGCCCTTATAATCTTTTCTACGAGCAGTACTTC
TRBD2	TRBV5-1	TRBJ2-3	13	-	CASSSLAGAEQYF	TGCGCCAGCAGCTCCTTAGCGGGAGCGGAGCAGTATTTT
TRBD2	TRBV27	TRBJ2-1	18	-	CASSLFPGAGGSQDEQFF	TGTGCCAGCAGTTTATTTCCAGGGGCGGGAGGAAGTCAGGATGAGCAGTTCTTC
-	TRBV6-5	TRBJ1-5	15	-	CASSGDGLGSQPQHF	TGTGCCAGCAGTGGGGACGGTCTTGGCTCCCAGCCCCAGCATTTT